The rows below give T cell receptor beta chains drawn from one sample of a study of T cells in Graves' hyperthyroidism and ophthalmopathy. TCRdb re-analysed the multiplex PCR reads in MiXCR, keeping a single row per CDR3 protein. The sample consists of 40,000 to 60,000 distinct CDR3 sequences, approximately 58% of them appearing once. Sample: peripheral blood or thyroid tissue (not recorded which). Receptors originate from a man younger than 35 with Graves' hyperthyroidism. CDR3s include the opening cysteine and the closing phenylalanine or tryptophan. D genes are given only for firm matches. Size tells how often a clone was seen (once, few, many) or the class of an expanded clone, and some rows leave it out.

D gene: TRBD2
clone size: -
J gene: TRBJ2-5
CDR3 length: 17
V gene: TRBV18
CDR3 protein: CASSPLRAGGPYETQYF
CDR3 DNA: TGTGCCAGCTCACCATTACGCGCGGGGGGGCCGTATGAGACCCAGTACTTC

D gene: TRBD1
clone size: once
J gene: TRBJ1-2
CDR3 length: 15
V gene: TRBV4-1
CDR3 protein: CASRLPGQAIYGYTF
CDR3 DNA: TGCGCCAGCAGGCTGCCGGGACAGGCAATCTATGGCTACACCTTC

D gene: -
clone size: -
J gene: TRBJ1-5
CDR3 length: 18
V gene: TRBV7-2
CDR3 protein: CASSNQEGGFYSNQPQHF
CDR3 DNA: TGTGCCAGCAGCAATCAGGAGGGGGGGTTTTATAGCAATCAGCCCCAGCATTTT

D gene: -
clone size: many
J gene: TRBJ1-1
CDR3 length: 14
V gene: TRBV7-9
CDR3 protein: CASSLSAMQPRAFF
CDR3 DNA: TGTGCCAGCAGCTTAAGTGCGATGCAACCACGAGCTTTCTTT

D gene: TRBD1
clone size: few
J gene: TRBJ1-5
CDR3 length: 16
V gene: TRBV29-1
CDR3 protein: CSVAATSGGSNQPQHF
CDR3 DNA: TGCAGCGTGGCGGCGACGTCAGGGGGTAGCAATCAGCCCCAGCATTTT

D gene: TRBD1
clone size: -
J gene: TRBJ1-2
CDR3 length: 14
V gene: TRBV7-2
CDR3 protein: CASSLTGTGGGYTF
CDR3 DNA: TGTGCCAGCAGTCTGACCGGGACAGGGGGTGGCTACACCTTC

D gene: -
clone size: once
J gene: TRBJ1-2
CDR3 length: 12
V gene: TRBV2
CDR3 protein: CASRVQAGTPDF
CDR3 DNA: TGTGCCAGCAGGGTTCAAGCCGGGACACCGGACTTC

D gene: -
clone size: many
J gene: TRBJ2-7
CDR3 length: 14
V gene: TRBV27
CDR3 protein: CASRRQVMAYEQYF
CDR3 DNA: TGTGCCAGCAGGCGACAGGTCATGGCCTACGAGCAGTACTTC

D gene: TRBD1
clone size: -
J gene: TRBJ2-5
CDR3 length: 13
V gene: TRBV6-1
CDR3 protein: CATHRTGHGAQYF
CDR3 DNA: TGTGCCACCCACCGGACAGGGCACGGGGCCCAGTACTTC

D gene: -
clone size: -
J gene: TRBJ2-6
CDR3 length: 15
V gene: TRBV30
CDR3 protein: CAWSQTGSGANVLTF
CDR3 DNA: TGTGCCTGGAGCCAAACAGGTTCTGGGGCCAACGTCCTGACTTTC

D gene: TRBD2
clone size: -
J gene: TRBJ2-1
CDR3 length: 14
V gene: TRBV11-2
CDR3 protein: CASSRLASYNEQFF
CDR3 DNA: TGTGCCAGCAGCCGACTAGCCTCCTACAATGAGCAGTTCTTC

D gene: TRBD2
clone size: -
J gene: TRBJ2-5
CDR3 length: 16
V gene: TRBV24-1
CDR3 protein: CATSDEGTSGGETQYF
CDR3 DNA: TGTGCCACCAGTGACGAAGGGACTAGCGGGGGGGAGACCCAGTACTTC

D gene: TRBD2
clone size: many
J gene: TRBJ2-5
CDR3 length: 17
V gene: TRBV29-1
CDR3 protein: CSVRPGTSGSPFKTQYF
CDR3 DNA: TGCAGCGTGAGGCCCGGGACTAGCGGGAGCCCGTTTAAGACCCAGTACTTC

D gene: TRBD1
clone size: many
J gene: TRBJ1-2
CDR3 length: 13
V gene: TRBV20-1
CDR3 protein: CSASTGGEYGYTF
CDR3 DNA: TGCAGTGCTAGTACAGGGGGGGAGTATGGCTACACCTTC

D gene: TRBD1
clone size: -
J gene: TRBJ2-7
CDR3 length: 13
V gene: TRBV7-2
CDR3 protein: CASSLGTGSEQYF
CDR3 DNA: TGTGCCAGCAGCTTAGGGACAGGAAGCGAGCAGTACTTC

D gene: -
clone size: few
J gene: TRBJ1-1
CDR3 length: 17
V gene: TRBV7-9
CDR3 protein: CASSLARSAGSNTEAFF
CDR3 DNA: TGTGCCAGCAGCTTAGCGAGGTCGGCAGGGAGCAACACTGAAGCTTTCTTT

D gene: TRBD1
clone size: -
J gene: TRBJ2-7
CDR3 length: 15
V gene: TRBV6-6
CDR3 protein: CASRDPGQGIYEQYF
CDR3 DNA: TGTGCCAGCAGAGATCCGGGACAGGGGATATACGAGCAGTACTTC

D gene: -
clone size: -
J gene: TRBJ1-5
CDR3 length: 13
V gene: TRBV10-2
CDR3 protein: CASRANTNQPQHF
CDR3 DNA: TGCGCCAGCAGGGCCAACACTAATCAGCCCCAGCATTTT

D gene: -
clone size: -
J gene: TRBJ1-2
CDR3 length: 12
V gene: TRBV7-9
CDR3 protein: CASSLDGSGYTF
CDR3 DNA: TGTGCCAGCAGCTTAGATGGAAGTGGCTACACCTTC

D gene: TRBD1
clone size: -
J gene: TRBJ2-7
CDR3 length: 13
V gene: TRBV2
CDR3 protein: CASCRDRYYEQYF
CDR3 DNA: TGTGCCAGCTGCCGGGACAGGTACTACGAGCAGTACTTC

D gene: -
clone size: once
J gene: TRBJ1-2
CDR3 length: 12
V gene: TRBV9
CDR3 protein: CASSVGDYGYTF
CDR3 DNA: TGTGCCAGCAGCGTAGGTGACTATGGCTACACCTTC

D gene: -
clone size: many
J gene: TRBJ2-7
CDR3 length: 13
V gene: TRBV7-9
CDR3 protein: CASSLQATYEQYF
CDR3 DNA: TGTGCCAGCAGCTTACAAGCTACCTACGAGCAGTACTTC

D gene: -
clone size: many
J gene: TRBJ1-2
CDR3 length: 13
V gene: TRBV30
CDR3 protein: CAWNPGSIYGYTF
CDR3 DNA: TGTGCCTGGAACCCCGGGAGCATCTATGGCTACACCTTC

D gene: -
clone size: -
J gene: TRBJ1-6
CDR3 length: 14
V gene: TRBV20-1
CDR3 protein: CSARAPGGDSPLHF
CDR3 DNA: TGCAGTGCCAGAGCCCCAGGAGGGGATTCACCCCTCCACTTT